These 24 T cell receptor beta chains were all obtained from the same sample, sequenced in a study of T cells after posttransplantation cyclophosphamide. Treatment was busulfan-fludarabine conditioning, a marrow graft, and cyclophosphamide on days +3 and +4. TCRdb keeps only in-frame clones here, not all; method: immunoSEQ multiplex PCR. The table includes some 20,000 clones, roughly 90% detected once. This specimen consisted of PBMCs, obtained after allogeneic stem cell transplant with posttransplant cyclophosphamide. The receptors come from a female patient aged 35-55 years who received an allogeneic stem cell transplant from a related donor, was CMV-positive, and had no GVHD. Among the T cells, some may be from the graft donor.

The rearrangement links TRBV28 to TRBJ1-4, with D tentatively TRBD1 (5 bases). Germline CDR1 is MDHEN and CDR2 is SYDVKM. The CDR3 loop spans 14 amino acids. V lost 5 bases, J lost 7 bases, and 14 bases lay in between. CDR3 region: CASSPGGGGEKLFF. In DNA form, the CDR3 reads TGTGCCAGCAGTCCCGGGGGGGGAGGTGAAAAACTGTTTTTT.

The V gene is TRBV20-1, the J gene TRBJ2-7; D gene ambiguous. The CDR3 covers 11 residues. Germline V gene lookup returns CDR1 DFQATT and CDR2 SNEGSKA (reference sequence). V was pared by 4 bases and J by 0 bases, with 4 bases between. CDR3 sequence reads: CSATHSYEQYF. DNA of the CDR3: TGCAGTGCTACCCACTCCTACGAGCAGTACTTC.

The CDR3 sequence: CSVGGDYEQYF. The CDR3 bases are TGCAGTGTCGGGGGAGACTACGAGCAGTACTTC. The V gene is TRBV20-1, the J gene TRBJ2-7, with TRBD2 as a possible D gene (6 bases). Germline V lookup: CDR1 DFQATT, CDR2 SNEGSKA (reference sequence). This CDR3 has 11 amino acids. V shed 7 bases and J shed 3 bases, with 10 bases lying between them.

The J gene is TRBJ2-7, the V gene TRBV5-5; D remains ambiguous. V was pared by 0 bases and J by 0 bases, with 7 bases between. This CDR3 contains 14 residues. Per germline, CDR1 SGHKS and CDR2 YYEKEE (reference sequence). The CDR3 loop reads CASSLGLYSYEQYF. The CDR3 DNA reads as TGTGCCAGCAGCTTGGGACTTTACTCCTACGAGCAGTACTTC.

This clone was picked up one time. This chain joins TRBV9 and TRBJ2-5, with 7 bases aligning to TRBD2. The J call may not be correct, given that the DNA end is closer to TRBJ2-7. The CDR3 has 15 amino acids. Germline V gene data show CDR1 as SGDLS and CDR2 as YYNGEE. The CDR3 sequence is CASSVVGGETYEQYF. CDR3 DNA: TGTGCCAGCAGCGTAGTTGGGGGGGAGACCTACGAGCAGTACTTC.

This clone came up a few times. V gene TRBV7-2 combines with J gene TRBJ2-1; perhaps TRBD1 as D (6 bases). This CDR3 has 17 residues. The V gene lost 1 base and the J gene lost 10 bases, with 23 bases spanning the gap. Germline CDR1 reads SGHTA; CDR2 reads FQGNSA. CDR3 loop: CASSLVGGMNRGEEQFF. The CDR3, as DNA: TGTGCCAGCAGCTTAGTAGGGGGTATGAATCGGGGCGAGGAGCAGTTCTTC.

V gene TRBV28 combines with J gene TRBJ1-5; perhaps TRBD1 as D (5 bases). The germline V and J ends were trimmed by 6 bases and 0 bases, with 18 bases remaining between them. The CDR3 length is 17 residues. The germline V gene has CDR1 MDHEN and CDR2 SYDVKM. This CDR3 reads CASSTRRAGYSNQPQHF. In DNA form, the CDR3 reads TGTGCCAGCAGCACCCGCAGGGCAGGCTATAGCAATCAGCCCCAGCATTTT.

The gene calls are TRBV5-3 and TRBJ2-1; 7 bases agree with TRBD1. TRBV5-3 is assigned to the ORF class and has an uncertain function. The CDR3 consists of 16 residues. V lost 4 bases and J lost 0; bases outside the gene matches: 7. The CDR3 nucleotides read TGTGCCAGAAGCCTCACTCAGGGGGACTCCTACAATGAGCAGTTCTTC. Encoded protein: CARSLTQGDSYNEQFF.

This chain uses TRBV27 with TRBJ2-7; 13 bases fit TRBD2. The V gene's germline CDR1 is MNHEY and CDR2 SMNVEV (reference sequence). Unmatched junction bases numbered 6, after V lost 10 bases and J lost 3 bases. The CDR3 is made up of 14 amino acids. The chain's CDR3 is CATWRTSGSYEQYF. The CDR3 region has the DNA TGTGCCACCTGGAGGACTAGCGGGAGCTACGAGCAGTACTTC.

The chain uses TRBV30 and TRBJ1-2; TRBD1 aligns across 10 bases. The trim removed 1 base at V and 7 bases at J, leaving 9 bases unmatched. The CDR3 has 15 residues. CDR1 GTSNPN and CDR2 SVGIG come from the germline V gene (reference sequence). The chain's CDR3 is CAWSARPGQGSGYTF. In DNA form, the CDR3 reads TGTGCCTGGAGTGCTCGGCCGGGACAGGGGTCTGGCTACACCTTC.

Only a few counts were recorded for this clone. The chain joins TRBV7-9 to TRBJ1-2; D is unresolved. The CDR3 runs to 13 residues. The ends were cut back, 5 bases at V and 0 bases at J, with 7 bases in the middle. Germline assignment: CDR1 SEHNR and CDR2 FQNEAQ (reference sequence). CDR3 DNA sequence: TGTGCCAGCAGCGAACGAGCTAACTATGGCTACACCTTC. This sequence encodes CASSERANYGYTF.

The V gene is TRBV11-3, the J gene TRBJ1-3, with no clear D. The CDR3 extends over 14 amino acids. CDR1 SGHNT and CDR2 YENEEA come from the germline V gene. V lost 4 bases and J lost 0, with 7 bases in between. CDR3 protein: CASSSTSSGNTIYF. CDR3 bases: TGTGCCAGCAGCTCCACTTCCTCTGGAAACACCATATATTTT.

This chain uses TRBV15 with TRBJ1-5; D is unclear. CDR1 is LNHNV and CDR2 is YYDKDF in the germline V gene (reference sequence). The germline V and J ends were trimmed by 1 base and 0 bases, with 4 bases remaining between them. The CDR3 runs to 14 residues. The CDR3 reads CATSRVDSNQPQHF. CDR3 DNA: TGTGCCACCAGCAGAGTAGATAGCAATCAGCCCCAGCATTTT.

The chain uses TRBV12-5 and TRBJ2-1; possibly TRBD2 for D (6 bases). This CDR3 comprises 13 residues. Germline lookup yields CDR1 LGHNT and CDR2 FRNRAP. Trimming removed 0 bases from V and 15 bases from J, with 15 bases in between. DNA of the CDR3: TGTGCTAGTGGTTTGGTAGGAATGGGACTCCTGTTCTTC. Translated: CASGLVGMGLLFF.

V and J are TRBV20-1 and TRBJ2-1; D remains ambiguous. Trimming removed 7 bases from V and 10 bases from J, with 11 bases in between. This CDR3 has 10 amino acids. Germline V lookup: CDR1 DFQATT, CDR2 SNEGSKA (reference sequence). CDR3 coding DNA: TGCAGTGTCCGCCGGGTCGAGCAGTTCTTC. Its translation: CSVRRVEQFF.

The chain uses TRBV30 and TRBJ1-4; 8 nucleotides match TRBD1. J gave up 4 bases and V 6 bases, and 4 bases lay outside the gene matches. CDR1 and CDR2 (germline): GTSNPN, SVGIG (reference sequence). CDR3 length: 13 residues. CDR3 in DNA: TGTGCCTGCCAGGGGGCGGATAATGAAAAACTGTTTTTT. Protein product: CACQGADNEKLFF.

V is TRBV11-2 and J is TRBJ2-1; the D gene is possibly TRBD2 (6 bases). Germline values: CDR1 SGHAT, CDR2 FQNNGV. V dropped 2 bases and J dropped 9 bases, with 14 bases sitting between them. The CDR3 runs 14 residues. For the CDR3, the DNA is TGTGCCAGCAGCTTATCTGGGAGTAGCGGTGAGCAGTTCTTC. Its protein product is CASSLSGSSGEQFF. Full variable domain (remainder filled in from reference TRBV11-2 and TRBJ2-1): EAGVAQSPRYKIIEKRQSVAFWCNPISGHATLYWYQQILGQGPKLLIQFQNNGVVDDSQLPKDRFSAERLKGVDSTLKIQPAKLEDSAVYLCASSLSGSSGEQFFGPGTRLTVL.

The chain joins TRBV28 to TRBJ1-3; the D gene is possibly TRBD1 (6 bases). Germline CDR1 and CDR2: MDHEN and SYDVKM. The CDR3 runs to 16 residues. V lost 2 bases, J lost 0 bases, and 11 bases lay in between. This chain's CDR3 is CASSLMGAASGNTIYF. Written as DNA, the CDR3 is TGTGCCAGCAGTTTAATGGGGGCTGCCTCTGGAAACACCATATATTTT. The entire variable domain, with the rest obtained from reference TRBV28 and TRBJ1-3, is as follows: DVKVTQSSRYLVKRTGEKVFLECVQDMDHENMFWYRQDPGLGLRLIYFSYDVKMKEKGDIPEGYSVSREKKERFSLILESASTNQTSMYLCASSLMGAASGNTIYFGEGSWLTVV.

This clone has just a few counts. The chain combines TRBV19 with TRBJ2-4; possible D gene TRBD1, 6 bases. Germline CDR1 is LNHDA and CDR2 is SQIVND (reference sequence). CDR3 length equals 16 residues. Trimming took 5 bases from V and 3 from J, leaving 17 bases between them. The CDR3 region has the DNA TGTGCCAGTAGTGTCCTCAGGGGCGCCGGCAAAAACATTCAGTACTTC. Protein: CASSVLRGAGKNIQYF. The full variable domain, in which reference TRBV19 and TRBJ2-4 provide the parts outside the CDR3, is DGGITQSPKYLFRKEGQNVTLSCEQNLNHDAMYWYRQDPGQGLRLIYYSQIVNDFQKGDIAEGYSVSREKKESFPLTVTSAQKNPTAFYLCASSVLRGAGKNIQYFGAGTRLSVL.

This clone was recorded once. CDR3 DNA sequence: TGTGCCAGCAGCTCACTTGGACGGGATGGAAACACCATATATTTT. Its protein product is CASSSLGRDGNTIYF. This rearrangement joins TRBV5-4 to TRBJ1-3, with D uncertain. The CDR3 has 15 residues. Germline CDR1 SGHNT, CDR2 YYREEE (reference sequence). Trimming cost V 3 bases and J 3 bases, with 13 bases left between them.

The chain has TRBV25-1 and TRBJ2-1, with D possibly being TRBD2 (5 bases). The CDR3 contains 15 residues. Trimming took 2 bases from V and 2 from J, leaving 10 bases between them. Germline assignment: CDR1 MGHDK and CDR2 SYGVNS. This chain's CDR3 is CASSEGRVTYNEQFF. The CDR3 region has the DNA TGTGCCAGCAGTGAAGGGCGGGTGACCTACAATGAGCAGTTCTTC.

V usage is TRBV13 and J usage is TRBJ1-2; 8 bases match TRBD1. Looked up from germline, CDR1 is PRHDT and CDR2 is FYEKMQ (reference sequence). This CDR3 region has 14 residues. The V gene end was trimmed by 4 bases and the J gene end by 6 bases; junction bases not matched to a gene: 7. The CDR3 spells CASSYRQGQDGYTF. The CDR3 coding sequence is TGTGCCAGCAGCTACAGACAGGGGCAGGATGGCTACACCTTC.

The rearrangement uses TRBV19 and TRBJ1-5; 7 nucleotides agree with TRBD1. V lost 1 base to trimming and J lost 4 bases; unmatched junction nucleotides: 4. The CDR3 has 15 amino acids. Germline V CDR1 and CDR2: LNHDA, SQIVND (reference sequence). CDR3 DNA: TGTGCCAGTAGTATAGTAGGGGGCACAAATCAGCCCCAGCATTTT. Translation: CASSIVGGTNQPQHF.

As regards this clone: The junction and the germline gene differ at one end; a read error may be behind it. The V gene is TRBV19, the J gene TRBJ2-5, with 9 bases lining up with TRBD1. This CDR3 is 15 amino acids long. Germline V lookup: CDR1 LNHDA, CDR2 SQIVND (reference sequence). CDR3 sequence reads: CANSYGTGYQETQYF. In DNA form, the CDR3 reads TGTGCCAATAGTTACGGGACAGGGTACCAAGAGACCCAGTACTTC.